This T cell receptor (beta chain) appears in the sequencing data of a study of CXCR3-negative and CXCR3-positive naive CD8 T cells. UMI-tagged TRB cDNA libraries were built via 5' RACE. TCRdb reworked the 5' RACE reads into one entry per CDR3 protein, no DNA. This sample's table has around 140,000 distinct CDR3 sequences. Material for sequencing was naive CXCR3- CD8+ T cells from blood. This sample's subset: CD45RO-CCR7+CD27+CD95- naive CD8+ T cells lacking CXCR3 (TNR3-). The TCR sequence derives from a human donor in good health. Some clones in this sample may be carry-over from other donors' samples.

CDR3 residues: CASSEPGRPLRELFF. This chain links TRBV28 with TRBJ1-4. The CDR3 has 15 amino acids. In germline, CDR1 is MDHEN, CDR2 SYDVKM.